This T cell receptor beta chain appears in the sequencing data of a study of T cells expressing NK-cell markers. Looking at the study overall: The TCR beta repertoires were obtained from sorted CD3+CD56+NKG2C+, CD3+CD56+NKG2C- and CD3+CD56-NKG2C+ T cells. Seven donors tested HCMV-seropositive and one tested seronegative among the eight sequenced. General study points: Leadership of the CD3+CD56-NKG2C+ fraction also belonged to these clonotypes in several donors.

The germline V gene has CDR1 MNHEY and CDR2 SVGAGI. The CDR3 length is 12 residues. TCRdb derives one entry per CDR3 protein from the 5' RACE reads, leaving out DNA. This table lists almost 450,000 distinct CDR3 sequences. A word on this clonotype: No antigen is known for it.

Sequenced sample: blood T cells: a sorted CD56 or NKG2C T cell subset, CD4+ or CD8+ T cells, or bulk PBMC T cells (not recorded which). The receptor was derived from a woman between 18 and 70 years old in good health. The rearrangement links TRBV6-5 to TRBJ2-1; the D gene TCRdb calls, TRBD1, cannot be checked with no DNA. The CDR3 protein is CASSNTGLREFF.